The 32 T cell receptor beta chains presented below share a single source sample, sequenced in a study of blood T cell repertoires in COVID-19. TCRdb keeps only in-frame clones here, not all; method: immunoSEQ multiplex PCR. Among around 400,000 clones listed, 70% to 90% were seen once. The sample comprised PBMCs or T cells enriched from blood (not recorded which). The receptors stem from a woman aged 18-29 years who had been exposed to COVID-19.

This rearrangement joins TRBV15 to TRBJ1-1, with 7 bases fitting TRBD1. The CDR3 length is 15 residues. Germline V gene sequence: CDR1 LNHNV, CDR2 YYDKDF (reference sequence). The ends lost 3 bases at V and 1 base at J; junction bases unmatched: 5. Here the CDR3 reads CATSSQTGKNTEAFF. CDR3 coding DNA: TGTGCCACCAGCAGCCAGACAGGGAAGAACACTGAAGCTTTCTTT.

The genes are TRBV5-1 and TRBJ1-1; a possible D gene is TRBD1 (6 bases). The CDR3 runs to 14 residues. Trimming removed 0 bases at V and 2 bases at J, with 8 bases between. Germline CDR1 and CDR2: SGHRS and YFSETQ. The CDR3 nucleotides read TGCGCCAGCAGCTTGGGGGACATTAACACTGAAGCTTTCTTT. This codes for CASSLGDINTEAFF.

V and J are TRBV7-9 and TRBJ2-7; 11 positions agree with TRBD1. The trim removed 5 bases at V and 6 bases at J, leaving 6 bases unmatched. The CDR3 is made up of 14 amino acids. Germline V CDR1 and CDR2: SEHNR, FQNEAQ (reference sequence). The CDR3 spells CASSPSGTGGEQYF. The CDR3, as DNA: TGTGCCAGCAGCCCGTCCGGGACAGGGGGCGAGCAGTACTTC.

For the CDR3, the DNA is TGTGCCAGCAGTTATCCAGGGTACTATGGCTACACCTTC. This gives the protein CASSYPGYYGYTF. The chain links TRBV6-5 to TRBJ1-2; D may be TRBD1 (5 bases). From germline, CDR1 is MNHEY and CDR2 SVGAGI. This CDR3 comprises 13 residues. Trimming removed 3 bases from V and 3 bases from J, with 8 bases in between.

This rearrangement joins TRBV27 to TRBJ1-2, with 8 bases fitting TRBD1. The J segment lost 8 bases and the V segment lost 3 bases, leaving 17 bases of the junction unmatched. Per germline, CDR1 MNHEY and CDR2 SMNVEV (reference sequence). The CDR3 is made up of 17 amino acids. The CDR3 spells CASSFHGTGERTGGYTF. CDR3 DNA sequence: TGTGCCAGCAGTTTTCACGGGACAGGAGAAAGGACGGGCGGCTACACCTTC.

The gene calls are TRBV6-5 and TRBJ2-7, with a possible D match to TRBD1 (5 bases). Germline-derived CDR1 and CDR2 are MNHEY and SVGAGI. The CDR3 is 14 amino acids. The ends were cut back, 0 bases at V and 2 bases at J, with 8 bases in the middle. CDR3 coding DNA: TGTGCCAGCAGTTACTCGCGCAGGGCCTACGAGCAGTACTTC. Translated, it gives CASSYSRRAYEQYF.

This chain joins TRBV18 and TRBJ2-1, with D perhaps matching TRBD2 (5 bases). Trimming took off 0 bases at V and 8 bases at J, with 20 bases between the two ends. Germline V gene sequence: CDR1 KGHSH, CDR2 LQKENI. The CDR3 is 17 residues long. CDR3 sequence (DNA): TGTGCCAGCTCACCACCGGCGAAAACTAGGTCCCCTCATGAGCAGTTCTTC. This sequence encodes CASSPPAKTRSPHEQFF. Full variable domain (missing parts from reference TRBV18 and TRBJ2-1): NAGVMQNPRHLVRRRGQEARLRCSPMKGHSHVYWYRQLPEEGLKFMVYLQKENIIDESGMPKERFSAEFPKEGPSILRIQQVVRGDSAAYFCASSPPAKTRSPHEQFFGPGTRLTVL.

This clone appeared a single time. This rearrangement joins TRBV7-6 to TRBJ2-2; TRBD1 matches at 8 bases. After removal of 5 bases from V and 4 bases from J, the junction contained 6 bases not matched to a gene. Germline assignment: CDR1 SGHVS and CDR2 FNYEAQ. This CDR3 has 15 amino acids. CDR3 coding DNA: TGTGCCAGCAGCCCCGGACAGGGAAGCACCGGGGAGCTGTTTTTT. Protein product: CASSPGQGSTGELFF. Supplemented by reference TRBV7-6 and TRBJ2-2, the full variable domain reads GAGVSQSPRYKVTKRGQDVALRCDPISGHVSLYWYRQALGQGPEFLTYFNYEAQQDKSGLPNDRFSAERPEGSISTLTIQRTEQRDSAMYRCASSPGQGSTGELFFGEGSRLTVL.

V is TRBV10-3 and J is TRBJ2-7; tentatively, D is TRBD2 (5 bases). The CDR3 length is 12 residues. CDR1 is ENHRY and CDR2 is SYGVKD in the germline V gene. V was trimmed by 0 bases and J by 5 bases, leaving 5 bases between them. CDR3: CAISESGDEQYF. The CDR3 DNA is TGTGCCATCAGTGAGTCGGGAGACGAGCAGTACTTC.

This sequence joins TRBV7-9 and TRBJ1-1; maybe TRBD1 (6 bases). The V end lost 5 bases, the J end lost 0 bases, and 16 bases lay between the germline ends. The CDR3 contains 16 residues. Germline V gene sequence: CDR1 SEHNR, CDR2 FQNEAQ (reference sequence). This chain's CDR3 is CASSPQGLTMNTEAFF. The DNA of the CDR3 is TGTGCCAGCAGCCCCCAGGGGCTTACGATGAACACTGAAGCTTTCTTT.

CDR3 in amino acids: CASSTSVSYEQYF. The CDR3 DNA follows: TGTGCCAGCAGTACCTCAGTCTCCTACGAGCAGTACTTC. This chain links TRBV12-3 or TRBV12-4 with TRBJ2-7; D remains ambiguous. V lost 5 bases and J lost 0, with 8 bases in between. The CDR3 consists of 13 residues.

V is TRBV6-4 and J is TRBJ1-2, with 9 bases matching TRBD1. Germline CDR1 MRHNA, CDR2 SNTAGT. CDR3 length: 14 amino acids. Trimming at V came to 5 bases and at J to 4 bases, leaving 5 bases not matched to a gene. The CDR3 DNA reads as TGTGCCAGCAGTCCAGGGACAGGGTCCTATGGCTACACCTTC. It encodes CASSPGTGSYGYTF.

This clone was counted between two and nine times. The rearrangement joins TRBV7-9 to TRBJ2-7; D may be TRBD1 (5 bases). The CDR3 is 13 amino acids. V lost 5 bases to trimming and J lost 2 bases, with 10 bases between them. CDR1 is SEHNR, CDR2 FQNEAQ, per germline (reference sequence). The CDR3: CASSPSGTYEQYF. CDR3 DNA sequence: TGTGCCAGCAGCCCTTCAGGGACCTACGAGCAGTACTTC.

V is TRBV7-7 and J is TRBJ2-1, with D perhaps matching TRBD1 (7 bases). The ends were cut back, 2 bases at V and 0 bases at J, with 17 bases in the middle. There are 18 residues in the CDR3. CDR1 is SSHAT, CDR2 FNYEAQ, per germline (reference sequence). CDR3 loop: CASSLSPGGMSSYNEQFF. The CDR3 DNA sequence: TGTGCCAGCAGCTTATCTCCAGGGGGGATGAGCTCCTACAATGAGCAGTTCTTC.

Regarding this clone: This CDR3 is also generated by other DNA sequences in the sample. The chain combines TRBV7-8 with TRBJ2-3; 9 positions match TRBD2. The CDR3 covers 16 residues. The ends lost 1 base at V and 0 bases at J; junction bases unmatched: 2. Per germline, CDR1 SGHVS and CDR2 FQNEAQ. The CDR3 DNA reads TGTGCCAGCAGCTTAGGTACTAGCGGGAGCACAGATACGCAGTATTTT. Its translation is CASSLGTSGSTDTQYF.

The genes are TRBV5-1 and TRBJ2-5, with TRBD1 matching 7 bases. This CDR3 region has 17 residues. Trimming at V came to 4 bases and at J to 2 bases, leaving 14 bases not matched to a gene. Looked up from germline, CDR1 is SGHRS and CDR2 is YFSETQ. CDR3 residues: CASSLLGDSIIQETQYF. The DNA for the CDR3 is TGCGCCAGCAGCCTGCTAGGGGACAGTATAATACAAGAGACCCAGTACTTC.

J is TRBJ1-2 and V is TRBV2; D gene unclear. Germline V gene sequence: CDR1 SNHLY, CDR2 FYNNEI. V was pared by 0 bases and J by 4 bases, with 9 bases between. The CDR3 sequence is 14 residues long. CDR3 nucleotides: TGTGCCAGCAGTGAAGCGCTTCTCAGCTATGGCTACACCTTC. It translates to CASSEALLSYGYTF. Full variable domain (missing parts from reference TRBV2 and TRBJ1-2): EPEVTQTPSHQVTQMGQEVILRCVPISNHLYFYWYRQILGQKVEFLVSFYNNEISEKSEIFDDQFSVERPDGSNFTLKIRSTKLEDSAMYFCASSEALLSYGYTFGSGTRLTVV.

V is TRBV28 and J is TRBJ1-2; 8 bases agree with TRBD1. V dropped 4 bases and J dropped 4; count of bases not matched to a gene: 11. Germline V lookup: CDR1 MDHEN, CDR2 SYDVKM. The CDR3 covers 16 residues. The CDR3 bases are TGTGCCAGCAGTTCTCAGGACAGGGCCGAAATCTATGGCTACACCTTC. Translated: CASSSQDRAEIYGYTF.

As to this clone: The sample carries other DNA sequences with the same CDR3. The chain employs TRBV27 and TRBJ1-1, with 8 bases identical to TRBD1. Per germline, CDR1 MNHEY and CDR2 SMNVEV (reference sequence). This CDR3 has 12 residues. V lost 6 bases, J lost 4 bases, and 1 base stayed unmatched. The CDR3 coding sequence is TGTGCCAGCAGAACAGGGGGCACTGAAGCTTTCTTT. Its translation: CASRTGGTEAFF.

The gene calls are TRBV5-1 and TRBJ2-6, with 7 bases fitting TRBD1. Per germline, CDR1 SGHRS and CDR2 YFSETQ. The J segment lost 0 bases and the V segment lost 3 bases, leaving 9 bases of the junction unmatched. The CDR3 length is 18 residues. The CDR3 region has the DNA TGCGCCAGCAGCTCTACGACAGGGTCGAGCTCTGGGGCCAACGTCCTGACTTTC. As protein: CASSSTTGSSSGANVLTF.

The chain recombines TRBV27 with TRBJ2-7; D not resolved. V was trimmed by 0 bases and J by 0 bases, leaving 12 bases between them. The CDR3 loop spans 16 amino acids. The germline V gene has CDR1 MNHEY and CDR2 SMNVEV (reference sequence). In DNA, the CDR3 is TGTGCCAGCAGTTTATCCAGCACGGCTAGCTCCTACGAGCAGTACTTC. Translating it yields CASSLSSTASSYEQYF.

The genes are TRBV11-3 and TRBJ2-1; TRBD1 agrees at 9 bases. The CDR3 is 15 residues long. The J segment lost 3 bases and the V segment lost 8 bases, leaving 8 bases of the junction unmatched. In germline, CDR1 is SGHNT, CDR2 YENEEA. In DNA form, the CDR3 reads TGTGCCAGCGGACCGGGACAGGGTAGCTACAATGAGCAGTTCTTC. It encodes CASGPGQGSYNEQFF.

The chain combines TRBV5-4 with TRBJ2-1, with 8 positions matching TRBD2. Germline V gives CDR1 SGHNT, CDR2 YYREEE (reference sequence). Unmatched junction bases numbered 13, after V lost 4 bases and J lost 7 bases. The CDR3 runs to 16 residues. In DNA form, the CDR3 reads TGTGCCAGCAGCCCCGGTGCTAGCGGGTTCGGGAATGAGCAGTTCTTC. This translates into CASSPGASGFGNEQFF.

For this clone: Distinct nucleotide sequences in the sample also encode this CDR3. The rearrangement uses TRBV20-1 and TRBJ2-7; D call uncertain. CDR1 DFQATT and CDR2 SNEGSKA come from the germline V gene (reference sequence). This CDR3 is 11 amino acids long. Between the trimmed V and J ends, which lost 2 bases and 3 bases, there was a span of 5 bases. Here the CDR3 reads CSARSSYEQYF. The CDR3 DNA follows: TGCAGTGCTAGAAGTAGCTACGAGCAGTACTTC.

This clone was observed a few times. CDR3: CASSPELAGGYEQYF. The CDR3 DNA reads as TGTGCCAGCAGCCCAGAACTAGCGGGAGGCTACGAGCAGTACTTC. V and J are TRBV14 and TRBJ2-7, with 12 bases fitting TRBD2. The J segment lost 3 bases and the V segment lost 4 bases, leaving 4 bases of the junction unmatched. Germline V gene lookup returns CDR1 SGHDN and CDR2 FVKESK. The CDR3 covers 15 residues.

The chain combines TRBV3-1 (or the pseudogene TRBV3-2) with TRBJ2-5; TRBD2 matches 8 bases. This CDR3 contains 17 residues. V lost 4 bases, J lost 4 bases, and 14 bases stayed unmatched. Per germline, CDR1 LGHDT and CDR2 YNNKEL (reference sequence). In DNA form, the CDR3 reads TGTGCCAGCAGCCCGGCGTTGGTACTAGCGGTCCGAGAGACCCAGTACTTC. Translated, it gives CASSPALVLAVRETQYF.

V and J are TRBV13 and TRBJ2-3, with TRBD2 matching over 8 bases. The V and J ends lost 1 base and 0 bases, in that order; junction bases with no gene match: 3. The CDR3 runs to 16 residues. CDR1 PRHDT and CDR2 FYEKMQ come from the germline V gene (reference sequence). In DNA, the CDR3 is TGTGCCAGCAGCTTAGCCAGCGGGGGAAGCACAGATACGCAGTATTTT. Protein: CASSLASGGSTDTQYF.

This clone was counted a few times. The chain recombines TRBV30 with TRBJ1-5; 7 bases fit TRBD1. Unmatched junction bases numbered 6, after V lost 1 base and J lost 9 bases. Germline values: CDR1 GTSNPN, CDR2 SVGIG (reference sequence). This CDR3 contains 13 residues. CDR3 sequence: CAWSAQGGRPQHF. CDR3 coding DNA: TGTGCCTGGAGTGCGCAGGGGGGAAGGCCCCAGCATTTT.

The rearrangement links TRBV10-2 to TRBJ1-5; the D is unclear. Germline V lookup: CDR1 WSHSY, CDR2 SAAADI. The V and J ends lost 3 bases and 2 bases respectively, with 5 bases between them. The CDR3 has 13 residues. The CDR3 protein is CASSDSGNQPQHF. CDR3 nucleotides: TGCGCCAGCAGTGACTCGGGCAATCAGCCCCAGCATTTT.

The chain couples TRBV7-9 to TRBJ2-4; 9 nucleotides match TRBD1. Trimming took 4 bases from V and 3 from J; bases not matched to a gene: 7. The CDR3 length is 16 residues. CDR1 and CDR2 from the germline V gene are SEHNR and FQNEAQ (reference sequence). DNA for the CDR3: TGTGCCAGCAGCTGGGGACAGGGAGTCGGCAAAAACATTCAGTACTTC. Translation: CASSWGQGVGKNIQYF.

V gene TRBV5-6 combines with J gene TRBJ1-5; 7 bases are a match to TRBD1. The CDR3 totals 13 residues. Germline CDR1 reads SGHDT; CDR2 reads YYEEEE. V lost 4 bases, J lost 5 bases, and 3 bases stayed unmatched. The DNA for the CDR3 is TGTGCCAGCAGCACTAGGGGGCATCAGCCCCAGCATTTT. Translated: CASSTRGHQPQHF.

The genes are TRBV7-2 and TRBJ2-7; TRBD2 aligns across 12 bases. The CDR3 covers 15 residues. V shed 8 bases, J shed 6 bases, and the junction held 11 bases outside the gene matches. Germline V gene sequence: CDR1 SGHTA, CDR2 FQGNSA. Here the CDR3 DNA reads TGTGCCAGCGCCGCAAGACTAGCGGGAGTCGGCGAGCAGTACTTC. Protein product: CASAARLAGVGEQYF. The whole variable domain, remainder taken from reference TRBV7-2 and TRBJ2-7, is GAGVSQSPSNKVTEKGKDVELRCDPISGHTALYWYRQSLGQGLEFLIYFQGNSAPDKSGLPSDRFSAERTGGSVSTLTIQRTQQEDSAVYLCASAARLAGVGEQYFGPGTRLTVT.